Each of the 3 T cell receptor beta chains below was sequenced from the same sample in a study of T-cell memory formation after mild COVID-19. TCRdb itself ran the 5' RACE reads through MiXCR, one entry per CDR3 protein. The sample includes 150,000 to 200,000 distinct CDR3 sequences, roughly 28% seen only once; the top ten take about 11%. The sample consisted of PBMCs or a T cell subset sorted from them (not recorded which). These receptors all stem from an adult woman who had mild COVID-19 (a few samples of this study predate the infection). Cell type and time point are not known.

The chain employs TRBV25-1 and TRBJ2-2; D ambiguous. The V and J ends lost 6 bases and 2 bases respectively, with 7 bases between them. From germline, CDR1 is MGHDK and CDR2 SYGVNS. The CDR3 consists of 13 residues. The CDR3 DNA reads TGTGCCAGCAGGGAACAAAACACCGGGGAGCTGTTTTTT. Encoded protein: CASREQNTGELFF.

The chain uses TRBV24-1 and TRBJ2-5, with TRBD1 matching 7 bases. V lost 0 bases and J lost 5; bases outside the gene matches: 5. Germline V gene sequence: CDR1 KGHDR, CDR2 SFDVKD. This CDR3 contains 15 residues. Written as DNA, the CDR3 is TGTGCCACCAGTGATTTGCAAGGGACAGTTGAGACCCAGTACTTC. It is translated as CATSDLQGTVETQYF.

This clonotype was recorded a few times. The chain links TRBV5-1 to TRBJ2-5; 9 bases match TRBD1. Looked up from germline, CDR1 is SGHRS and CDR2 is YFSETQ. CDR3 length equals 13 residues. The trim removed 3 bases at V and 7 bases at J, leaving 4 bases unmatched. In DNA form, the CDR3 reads TGCGCCAGCAGCTCTCTGACAGGGGGGACCCAGTACTTC. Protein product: CASSSLTGGTQYF. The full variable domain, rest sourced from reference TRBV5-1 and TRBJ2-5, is KAGVTQTPRYLIKTRGQQVTLSCSPISGHRSVSWYQQTPGQGLQFLFEYFSETQRNKGNFPGRFSGRQFSNSRSEMNVSTLELGDSALYLCASSSLTGGTQYFGPGTRLLVL.